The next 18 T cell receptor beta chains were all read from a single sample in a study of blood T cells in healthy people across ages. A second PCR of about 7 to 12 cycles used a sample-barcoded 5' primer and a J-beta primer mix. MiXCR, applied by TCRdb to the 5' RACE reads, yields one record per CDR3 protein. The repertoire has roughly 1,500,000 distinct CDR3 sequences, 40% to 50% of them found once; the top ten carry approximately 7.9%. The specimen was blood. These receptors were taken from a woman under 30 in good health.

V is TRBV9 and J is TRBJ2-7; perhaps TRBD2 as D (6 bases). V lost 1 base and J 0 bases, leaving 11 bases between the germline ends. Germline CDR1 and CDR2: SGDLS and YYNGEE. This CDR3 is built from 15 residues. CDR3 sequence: CASSVWGDGSYEQYF. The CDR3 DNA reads TGTGCCAGCAGCGTATGGGGGGACGGCTCCTACGAGCAGTACTTC. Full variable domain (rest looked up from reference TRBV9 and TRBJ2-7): DSGVTQTPKHLITATGQRVTLRCSPRSGDLSVYWYQQSLDQGLQFLIQYYNGEERAKGNILERFSAQQFPDLHSELNLSSLELGDSALYFCASSVWGDGSYEQYFGPGTRLTVT.

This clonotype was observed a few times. The CDR3 sequence is CASSRENHYEQYF. For the CDR3, the DNA is TGTGCCAGCAGTCGGGAAAACCATTACGAGCAGTACTTC. This chain links TRBV27 with TRBJ2-7, with D perhaps matching TRBD2 (5 bases). The CDR3 spans 13 residues. Trimming took 5 bases from V and 4 from J, leaving 12 bases between them. Germline V gene data show CDR1 as MNHEY and CDR2 as SMNVEV (reference sequence).

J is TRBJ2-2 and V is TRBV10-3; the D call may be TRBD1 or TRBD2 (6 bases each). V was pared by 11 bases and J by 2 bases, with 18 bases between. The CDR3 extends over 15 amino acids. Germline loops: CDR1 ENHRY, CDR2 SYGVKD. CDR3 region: CALTRGDINTGELFF. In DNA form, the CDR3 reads TGTGCCCTTACAAGGGGGGACATCAACACCGGGGAGCTGTTTTTT.

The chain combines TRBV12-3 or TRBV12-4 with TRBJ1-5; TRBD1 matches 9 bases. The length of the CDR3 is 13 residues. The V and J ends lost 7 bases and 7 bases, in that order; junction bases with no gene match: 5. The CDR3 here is CASNTDRGQPQHF. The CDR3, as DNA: TGTGCCAGCAACACGGACAGGGGCCAGCCCCAGCATTTT.

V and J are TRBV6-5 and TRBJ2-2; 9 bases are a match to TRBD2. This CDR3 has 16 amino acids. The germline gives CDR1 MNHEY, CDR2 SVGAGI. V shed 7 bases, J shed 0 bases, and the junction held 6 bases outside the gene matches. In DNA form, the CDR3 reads TGTGCCAGCAAAAAGAGCGGGGGGTCGAACACCGGGGAGCTGTTTTTT. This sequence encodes CASKKSGGSNTGELFF.

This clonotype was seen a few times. CDR3 residues: CASNSWKTGWPYEQFF. The CDR3 DNA is TGTGCCAGCAATAGTTGGAAAACAGGGTGGCCCTATGAGCAGTTCTTC. The rearrangement joins TRBV21-1 to TRBJ2-1; TRBD1, as called in the table, went unchecked against the DNA. TRBV21-1 is labeled a pseudogene. CDR3 length: 16 residues.

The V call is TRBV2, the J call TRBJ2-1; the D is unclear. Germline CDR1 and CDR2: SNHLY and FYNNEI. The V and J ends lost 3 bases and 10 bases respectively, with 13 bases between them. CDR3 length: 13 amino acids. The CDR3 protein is CASSEIKGEEQFF. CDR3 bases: TGTGCCAGCAGTGAGATCAAGGGCGAGGAGCAGTTCTTC.

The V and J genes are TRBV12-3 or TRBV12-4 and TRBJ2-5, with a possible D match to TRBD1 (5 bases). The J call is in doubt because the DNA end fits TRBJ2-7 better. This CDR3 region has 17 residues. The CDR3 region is CASSWGQRTGASYEQYF. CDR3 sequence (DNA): TGTGCCAGCAGTTGGGGCCAGCGTACAGGAGCATCCTACGAGCAGTACTTC.

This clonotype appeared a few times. The chain's CDR3 is CASSVRLGYGYTF. As DNA, the CDR3 is TGTGCCAGCAGTGTAAGGTTGGGTTATGGCTACACCTTC. The genes are TRBV27 and TRBJ1-2; no clear D. Germline loops: CDR1 MNHEY, CDR2 SMNVEV (reference sequence). This CDR3 contains 13 residues. Trimming left V 5 bases short and J 5 bases short, with 12 bases between.

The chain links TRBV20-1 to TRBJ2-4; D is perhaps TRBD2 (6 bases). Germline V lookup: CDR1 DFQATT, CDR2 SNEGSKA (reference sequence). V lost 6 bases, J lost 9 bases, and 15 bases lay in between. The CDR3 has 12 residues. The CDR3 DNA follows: TGCAGTGCAACTTGGGGGGATGGCATTCAGTACTTC. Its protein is CSATWGDGIQYF.

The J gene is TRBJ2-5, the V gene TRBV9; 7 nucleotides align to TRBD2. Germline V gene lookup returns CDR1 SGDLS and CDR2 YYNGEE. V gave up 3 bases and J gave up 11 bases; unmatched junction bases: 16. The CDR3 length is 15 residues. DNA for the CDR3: TGTGCCAGCAGCGCCGGACTTGCGGGGGAGGCTGAGCAGTACTTC. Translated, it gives CASSAGLAGEAEQYF.

The CDR3: CASSLDSVNYGYTF. The CDR3 DNA reads as TGTGCCAGCAGCTTGGATAGTGTTAACTATGGCTACACCTTC. This sequence joins TRBV5-4 and TRBJ1-2; D is unclear. V lost 0 bases, J lost 1 base, and 7 bases lay in between. Germline loops: CDR1 SGHNT, CDR2 YYREEE (reference sequence). The CDR3 runs to 14 residues. Together with reference TRBV5-4 and TRBJ1-2, the CDR3 gives the full variable domain: ETGVTQSPTHLIKTRGQQVTLRCSSQSGHNTVSWYQQALGQGPQFIFQYYREEENGRGNFPPRFSGLQFPNYSSELNVNALELDDSALYLCASSLDSVNYGYTFGSGTRLTVV.

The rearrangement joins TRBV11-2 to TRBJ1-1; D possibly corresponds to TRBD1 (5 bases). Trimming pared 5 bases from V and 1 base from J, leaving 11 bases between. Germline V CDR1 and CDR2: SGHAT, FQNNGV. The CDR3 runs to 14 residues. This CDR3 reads CASSLGLSNTEAFF. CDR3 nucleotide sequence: TGTGCCAGCAGCCTGGGACTTTCGAACACTGAAGCTTTCTTT.

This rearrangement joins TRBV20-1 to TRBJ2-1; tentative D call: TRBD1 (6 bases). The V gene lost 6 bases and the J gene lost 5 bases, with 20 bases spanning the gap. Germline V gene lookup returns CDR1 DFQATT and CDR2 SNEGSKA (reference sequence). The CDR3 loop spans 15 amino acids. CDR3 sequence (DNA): TGCAGTGCGAGCCCGGGACAAACTAACGACAATGAGCAGTTCTTC. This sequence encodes CSASPGQTNDNEQFF.

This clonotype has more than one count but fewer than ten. This CDR3 reads CSARDPPPGPDTQYF. As DNA, the CDR3 is TGCAGTGCTAGAGATCCCCCTCCGGGGCCAGATACGCAGTATTTT. This chain links TRBV20-1 with TRBJ2-3; perhaps D is TRBD1 or TRBD2 (5 bases each). The CDR3 is 15 amino acids. The germline gives CDR1 DFQATT, CDR2 SNEGSKA (reference sequence). V shed 0 bases and J shed 4 bases, with 14 bases lying between them.

The CDR3, as DNA: TGTGCCAGCAGCCAAGTCTTCGGCAGCGGCAGGGGGTTGGGGACTAATGAAAAACTGTTTTTT. This encodes CASSQVFGSGRGLGTNEKLFF. The gene calls are TRBV4-2 and TRBJ1-4; 7 bases line up with TRBD1. CDR3 length: 21 amino acids. CDR1 and CDR2 (germline): LGHNA, YNFKEQ. Losses at the gene ends were 1 base for V and 2 bases for J; bases not matched to a gene: 19.

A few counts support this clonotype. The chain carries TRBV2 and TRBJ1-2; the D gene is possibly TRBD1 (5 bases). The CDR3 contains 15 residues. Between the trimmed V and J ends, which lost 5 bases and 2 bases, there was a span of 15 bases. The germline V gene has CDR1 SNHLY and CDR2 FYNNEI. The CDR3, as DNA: TGTGCCAGCAGTCCCAGCGGGCCAGGGAACTATGGCTACACCTTC. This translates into CASSPSGPGNYGYTF.

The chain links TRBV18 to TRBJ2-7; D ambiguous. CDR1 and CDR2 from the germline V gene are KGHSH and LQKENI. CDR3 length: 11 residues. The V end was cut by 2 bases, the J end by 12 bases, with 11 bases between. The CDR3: CASSPGMGLYF. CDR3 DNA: TGTGCCAGCTCACCAGGGATGGGTTTGTACTTC.